This T cell receptor beta chain was recovered during a study of blood T cell repertoires in COVID-19. Looking at the study overall: COVID-19 samples from acute and convalescent phases originated in the United States, Italy and Spain. Sources were T cells, B-cell-depleted T cells, or PBMCs; the material itself was cDNA or gDNA.

In the source study's methods: Amplification from reference gene primers served as the basis for estimated nucleated cell counts. Sequencing was performed with immunoSEQ multiplex PCR; in TCRdb, only in-frame clones are kept and a portion is missing. V, J and clone size are those of that table, while D and trimming were read from the DNA. There are some 130,000 clones in the sample; about 72% occur only once, and roughly 9.8% lies in the top ten. This CDR3 is built from 13 residues. The germline V and J ends were trimmed by 1 base and 5 bases, with 6 bases remaining between them. Germline CDR1 SGHTA, CDR2 FQGNSA.

The sample consisted of peripheral blood. This clonotype was obtained from a man aged 60 to 75 who had recovered from COVID-19. V usage is TRBV7-2 and J usage is TRBJ2-1; D is unresolved. The CDR3 is CASSLGLNNEQFF. The CDR3 nucleotides read TGTGCCAGCAGCTTAGGGCTTAACAATGAGCAGTTCTTC. The complete variable domain, with remaining parts taken from reference TRBV7-2 and TRBJ2-1, reads GAGVSQSPSNKVTEKGKDVELRCDPISGHTALYWYRQSLGQGLEFLIYFQGNSAPDKSGLPSDRFSAERTGGSVSTLTIQRTQQEDSAVYLCASSLGLNNEQFFGPGTRLTVL.